This T cell receptor beta chain stems from a study of CD4+ T cells in melanoma. Method: immunoSEQ multiplex PCR; TCRdb's copy keeps in-frame clones and lacks some. The sample contains 15,000 to 20,000 clones, approximately 81% of which appear only once. The CDR3 length is 12 residues. Trimming left V 2 bases short and J 7 bases short, with 8 bases between. Per the germline V gene, CDR1 is SGHAT and CDR2 is FQNNGV. The genes are TRBV11-2 and TRBJ1-1; D is unresolved. Sequencing used cells from a culture (not recorded whether cultured in vitro). The receptor was derived from a human donor with melanoma. The CDR3 protein is CASSLQLREAFF. The CDR3 region has the DNA TGTGCCAGCAGCTTACAGTTACGTGAAGCTTTCTTT.